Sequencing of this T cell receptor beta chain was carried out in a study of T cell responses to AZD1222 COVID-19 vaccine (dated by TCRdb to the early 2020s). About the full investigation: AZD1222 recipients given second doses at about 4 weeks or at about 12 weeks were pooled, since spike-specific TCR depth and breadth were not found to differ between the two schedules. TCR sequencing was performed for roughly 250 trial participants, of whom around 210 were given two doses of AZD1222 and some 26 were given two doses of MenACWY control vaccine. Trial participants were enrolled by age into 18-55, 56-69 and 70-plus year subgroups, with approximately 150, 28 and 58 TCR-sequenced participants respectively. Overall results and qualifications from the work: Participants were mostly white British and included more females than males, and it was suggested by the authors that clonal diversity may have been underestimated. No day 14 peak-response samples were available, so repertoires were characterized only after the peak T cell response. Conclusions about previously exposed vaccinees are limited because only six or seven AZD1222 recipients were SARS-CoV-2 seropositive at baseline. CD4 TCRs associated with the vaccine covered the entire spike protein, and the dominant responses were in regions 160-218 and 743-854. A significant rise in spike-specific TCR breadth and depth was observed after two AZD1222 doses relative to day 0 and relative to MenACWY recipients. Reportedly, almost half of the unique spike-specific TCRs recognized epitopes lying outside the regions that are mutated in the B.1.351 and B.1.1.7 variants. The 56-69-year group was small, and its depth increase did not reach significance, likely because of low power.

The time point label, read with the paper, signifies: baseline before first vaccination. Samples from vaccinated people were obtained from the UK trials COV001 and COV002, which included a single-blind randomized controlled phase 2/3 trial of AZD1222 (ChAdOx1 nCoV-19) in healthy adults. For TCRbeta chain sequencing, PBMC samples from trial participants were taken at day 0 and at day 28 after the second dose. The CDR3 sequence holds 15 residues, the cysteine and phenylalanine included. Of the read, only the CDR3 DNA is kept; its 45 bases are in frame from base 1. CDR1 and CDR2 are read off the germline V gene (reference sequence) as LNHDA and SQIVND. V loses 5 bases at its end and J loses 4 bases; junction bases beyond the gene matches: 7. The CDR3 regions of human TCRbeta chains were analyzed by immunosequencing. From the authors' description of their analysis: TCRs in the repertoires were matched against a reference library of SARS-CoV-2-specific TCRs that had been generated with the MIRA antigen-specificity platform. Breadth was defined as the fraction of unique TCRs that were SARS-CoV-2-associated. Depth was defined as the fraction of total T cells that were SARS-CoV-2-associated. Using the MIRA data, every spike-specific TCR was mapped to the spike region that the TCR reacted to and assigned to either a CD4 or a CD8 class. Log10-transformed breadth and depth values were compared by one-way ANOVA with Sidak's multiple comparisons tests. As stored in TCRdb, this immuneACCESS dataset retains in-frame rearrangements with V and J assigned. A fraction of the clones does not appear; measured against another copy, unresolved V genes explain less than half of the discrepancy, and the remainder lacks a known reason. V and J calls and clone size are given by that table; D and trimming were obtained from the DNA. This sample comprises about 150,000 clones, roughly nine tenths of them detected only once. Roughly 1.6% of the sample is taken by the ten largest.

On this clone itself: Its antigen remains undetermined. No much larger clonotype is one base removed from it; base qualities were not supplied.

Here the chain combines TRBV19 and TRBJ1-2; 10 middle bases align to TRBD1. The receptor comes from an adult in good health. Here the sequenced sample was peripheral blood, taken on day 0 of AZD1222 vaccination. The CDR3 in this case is CASSFDRGQGYGYTF. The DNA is TGTGCCAGTAGTTTTGACAGGGGGCAAGGCTATGGCTACACCTTC.